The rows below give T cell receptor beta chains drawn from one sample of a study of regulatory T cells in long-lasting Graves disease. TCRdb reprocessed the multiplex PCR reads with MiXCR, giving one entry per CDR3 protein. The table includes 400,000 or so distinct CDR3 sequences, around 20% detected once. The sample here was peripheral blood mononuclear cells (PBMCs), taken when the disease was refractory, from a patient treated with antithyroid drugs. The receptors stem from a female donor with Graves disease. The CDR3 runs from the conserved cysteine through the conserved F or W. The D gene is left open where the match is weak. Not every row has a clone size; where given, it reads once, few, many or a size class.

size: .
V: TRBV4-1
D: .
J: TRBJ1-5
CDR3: CASSQEAAVSNQPQHF
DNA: TGCGCCAGCAGCCAAGAAGCGGCAGTTAGCAATCAGCCCCAGCATTTT

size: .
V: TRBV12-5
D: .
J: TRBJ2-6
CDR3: CAGGLESGGANVLTF
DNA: TGTGCTGGTGGTTTGGAGTCCGGTGGGGCCAACGTCCTGACTTTC

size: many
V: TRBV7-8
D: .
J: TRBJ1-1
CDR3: CASSLDRRTANTEAFF
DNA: TGTGCCAGCAGCTTAGATCGCCGTACAGCGAACACTGAAGCTTTCTTT

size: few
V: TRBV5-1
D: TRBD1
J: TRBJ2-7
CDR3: CASSLEDRGDEQYF
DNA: TGCGCCAGCAGCTTGGAGGACAGGGGGGACGAGCAGTACTTC

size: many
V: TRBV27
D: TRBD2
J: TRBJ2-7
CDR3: CASSLSGREGRLEQYF
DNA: TGTGCCAGCAGTTTATCGGGGCGGGAGGGCCGGTTAGAGCAGTACTTC

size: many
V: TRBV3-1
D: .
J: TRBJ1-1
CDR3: CASSQGWETEAFF
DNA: TGTGCCAGCAGCCAGGGTTGGGAGACTGAAGCTTTCTTT

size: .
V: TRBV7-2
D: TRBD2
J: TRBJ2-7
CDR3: CASSDSGGIREQYF
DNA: TGTGCCAGCAGCGATAGCGGGGGGATACGGGAGCAGTACTTC

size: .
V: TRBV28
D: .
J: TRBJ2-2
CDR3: CASSFPADPDLISTGELFF
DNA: TGTGCCAGCAGTTTTCCTGCCGACCCTGACTTGATATCCACCGGGGAGCTGTTTTTT

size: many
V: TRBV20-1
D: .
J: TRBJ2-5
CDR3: CSASEGMETQYF
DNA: TGCAGTGCTAGCGAGGGCATGGAGACCCAGTACTTC

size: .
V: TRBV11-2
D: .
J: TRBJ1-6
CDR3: CASSHPGGPNSPLHF
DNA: TGTGCCAGCAGTCATCCGGGGGGGCCGAATTCACCCCTCCACTTT

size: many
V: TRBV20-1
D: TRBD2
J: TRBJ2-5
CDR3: CSALNYGTSGRSETQYF
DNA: TGCAGTGCTCTTAACTACGGGACTAGCGGGAGATCGGAGACCCAGTACTTC

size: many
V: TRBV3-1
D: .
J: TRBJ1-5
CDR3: CASSQGRFQPQHF
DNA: TGTGCCAGCAGCCAAGGGAGATTTCAGCCCCAGCATTTT

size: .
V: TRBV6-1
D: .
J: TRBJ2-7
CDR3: CASRSPMRGRSSYEQYF
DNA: TGTGCCAGCAGATCGCCTATGAGGGGGAGAAGCTCCTACGAGCAGTACTTC

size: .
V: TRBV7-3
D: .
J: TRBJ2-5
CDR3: CASSLFTGETQYF
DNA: TGTGCCAGCAGCTTATTCACTGGAGAGACCCAGTACTTC

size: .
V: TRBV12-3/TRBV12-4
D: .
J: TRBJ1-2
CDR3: CASSFFGGRDYGYTF
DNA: TGTGCCAGCAGTTTTTTCGGGGGGCGCGACTATGGCTACACCTTC

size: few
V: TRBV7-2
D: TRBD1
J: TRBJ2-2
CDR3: CASRRPRGDRGTGELFF
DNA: TGTGCCAGCAGGCGGCCCCGGGGGGACAGGGGGACCGGGGAGCTGTTTTTT

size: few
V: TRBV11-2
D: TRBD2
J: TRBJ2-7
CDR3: CASSQTSGLAGIEQYF
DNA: TGTGCCAGCAGCCAGACTTCGGGACTAGCGGGAATTGAGCAGTACTTC

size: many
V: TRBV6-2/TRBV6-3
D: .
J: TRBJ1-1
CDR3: CASSYKGNTEAFF
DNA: TGTGCCAGCAGTTACAAGGGGAACACTGAAGCTTTCTTT

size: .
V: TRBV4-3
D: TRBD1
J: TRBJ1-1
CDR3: CASSPTGQPNTEAFF
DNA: TGCGCCAGCAGCCCGACGGGACAGCCGAACACTGAAGCTTTCTTT

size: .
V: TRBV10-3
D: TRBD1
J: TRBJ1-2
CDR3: CAINPGTGYGYTF
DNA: TGTGCCATCAACCCTGGGACAGGCTATGGCTACACCTTC

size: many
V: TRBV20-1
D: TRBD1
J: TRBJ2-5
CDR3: CSARPFTGATHQETQYF
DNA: TGCAGTGCTCGACCGTTCACAGGGGCGACACACCAAGAGACCCAGTACTTC

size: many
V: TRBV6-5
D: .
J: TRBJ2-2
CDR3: CASSYSKWPGSGELFF
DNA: TGTGCCAGCAGTTACTCGAAATGGCCCGGTTCCGGGGAGCTGTTTTTT

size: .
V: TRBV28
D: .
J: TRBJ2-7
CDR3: CASRKTGLYEQYF
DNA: TGTGCCAGCAGGAAAACGGGCCTTTACGAGCAGTACTTC

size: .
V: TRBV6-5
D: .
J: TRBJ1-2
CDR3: CASSSLTTNYGYTF
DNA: TGTGCCAGCAGTTCGTTGACAACTAACTATGGCTACACCTTC

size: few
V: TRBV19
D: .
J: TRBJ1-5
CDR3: CASSVDGNQPQHF
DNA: TGTGCCAGTAGTGTCGACGGCAATCAGCCCCAGCATTTT

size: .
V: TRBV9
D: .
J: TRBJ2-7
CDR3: CASSVGIGGTYEQYF
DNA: TGTGCCAGCAGCGTAGGAATAGGGGGGACCTACGAGCAGTACTTC

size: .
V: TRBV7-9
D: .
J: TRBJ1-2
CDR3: CASSLAAGVYGYTF
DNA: TGTGCCAGCAGCTTAGCAGCAGGGGTCTATGGCTACACCTTC

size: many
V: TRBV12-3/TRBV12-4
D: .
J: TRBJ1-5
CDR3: CASRKVEYNQPQHF
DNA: TGTGCCAGCAGAAAAGTGGAGTACAATCAGCCCCAGCATTTT

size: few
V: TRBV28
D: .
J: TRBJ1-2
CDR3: CASARSGRSNYGYTF
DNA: TGTGCCAGCGCAAGATCCGGACGGAGTAACTATGGCTACACCTTC

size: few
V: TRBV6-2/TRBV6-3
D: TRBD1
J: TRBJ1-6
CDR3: CASSYGQGESPLHF
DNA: TGTGCCAGCAGTTACGGACAGGGAGAGTCACCCCTCCACTTT

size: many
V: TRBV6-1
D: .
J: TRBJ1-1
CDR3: CASSGGKSLWSEAFF
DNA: TGTGCCAGCAGTGGTGGGAAGTCATTGTGGTCTGAAGCTTTCTTT

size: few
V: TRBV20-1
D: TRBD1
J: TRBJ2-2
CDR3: CSAKQGAQDTGELFF
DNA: TGCAGTGCTAAACAGGGGGCGCAGGACACCGGGGAGCTGTTTTTT

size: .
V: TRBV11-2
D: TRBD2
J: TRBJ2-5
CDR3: CASSPLAGKQETQYF
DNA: TGTGCCAGCAGCCCCCTAGCGGGAAAACAAGAGACCCAGTACTTC

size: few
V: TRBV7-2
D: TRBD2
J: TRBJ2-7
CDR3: CASSQISGSAYEQYF
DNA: TGTGCCAGCAGCCAGATTAGCGGGAGCGCCTACGAGCAGTACTTC

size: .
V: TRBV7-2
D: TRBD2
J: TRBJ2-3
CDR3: CASSLSPAGGVADTQYF
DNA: TGTGCCAGCAGCTTAAGCCCAGCGGGGGGGGTTGCAGATACGCAGTATTTT

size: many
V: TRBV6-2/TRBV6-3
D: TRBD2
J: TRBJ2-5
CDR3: CASSDVRGGYSYPGETQYF
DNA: TGTGCCAGCAGTGACGTCCGGGGAGGGTACAGCTATCCGGGGGAGACCCAGTACTTC

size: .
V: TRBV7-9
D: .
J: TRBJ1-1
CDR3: CASSPGYTEAFF
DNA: TGTGCCAGCAGTCCAGGATACACTGAAGCTTTCTTT

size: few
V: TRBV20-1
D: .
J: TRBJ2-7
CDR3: CSARVPGVYGQYF
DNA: TGCAGTGCTAGAGTCCCAGGGGTGTACGGGCAGTACTTC

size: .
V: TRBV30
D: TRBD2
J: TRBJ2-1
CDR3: CACRPGTSGSYNEQFF
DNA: TGTGCCTGTCGGCCAGGGACTAGCGGGAGTTACAATGAGCAGTTCTTC

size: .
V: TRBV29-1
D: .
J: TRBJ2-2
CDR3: CSVGLELFF
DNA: TGCAGCGTGGGCTTGGAGCTGTTTTTT

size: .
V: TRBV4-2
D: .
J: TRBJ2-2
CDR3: CASSHRTSGELFF
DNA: TGTGCCAGCAGCCATCGGACTTCCGGGGAGCTGTTTTTT

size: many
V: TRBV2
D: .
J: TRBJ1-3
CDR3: CASSEFEHLSGNTIYF
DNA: TGTGCCAGCAGTGAATTCGAGCATCTCTCTGGAAACACCATATATTTT

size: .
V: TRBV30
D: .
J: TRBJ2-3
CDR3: CAWSSPFPADTQYF
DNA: TGTGCCTGGAGTTCCCCTTTTCCTGCAGATACGCAGTATTTT

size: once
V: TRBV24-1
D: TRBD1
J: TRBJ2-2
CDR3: CATSDFRGQGTGELFF
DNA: TGTGCCACCAGTGATTTCCGCGGACAGGGCACCGGGGAGCTGTTTTTT

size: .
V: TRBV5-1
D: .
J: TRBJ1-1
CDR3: CASSSEGFSQAFF
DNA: TGCGCCAGCAGCTCGGAGGGTTTTTCTCAAGCTTTCTTT

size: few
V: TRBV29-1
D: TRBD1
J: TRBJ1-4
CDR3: CSVSGGGSEKLFF
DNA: TGCAGCGTTTCAGGGGGTGGAAGTGAAAAACTGTTTTTT

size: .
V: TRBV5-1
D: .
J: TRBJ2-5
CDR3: CASSLMGFSETQYF
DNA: TGCGCCAGCAGCTTGATGGGCTTTTCGGAGACCCAGTACTTC

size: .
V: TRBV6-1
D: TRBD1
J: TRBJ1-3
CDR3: CASSEPLTGIPTNTIYF
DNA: TGTGCCAGCAGCGAGCCCTTGACAGGGATCCCGACAAACACCATATATTTT

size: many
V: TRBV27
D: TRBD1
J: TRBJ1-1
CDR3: CASSPTGGFTEAFF
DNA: TGTGCCAGCAGCCCTACAGGGGGCTTCACTGAAGCTTTCTTT

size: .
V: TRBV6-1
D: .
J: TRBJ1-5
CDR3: CASLTTGTINQPQHF
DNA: TGTGCCAGCCTTACAACCGGGACAATAAATCAGCCCCAGCATTTT

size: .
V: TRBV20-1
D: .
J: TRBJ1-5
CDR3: CSAHRLDLISNQPQHF
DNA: TGCAGTGCCCATCGTTTGGACTTGATTAGCAATCAGCCCCAGCATTTT

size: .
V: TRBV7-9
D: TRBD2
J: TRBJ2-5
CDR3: CASRLAGAETQYF
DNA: TGTGCCAGCAGACTAGCGGGAGCAGAGACCCAGTACTTC

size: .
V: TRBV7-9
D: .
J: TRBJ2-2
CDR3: CASSSTSLSGELFF
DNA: TGTGCCAGCAGTTCCACTAGTCTCTCCGGGGAGCTGTTTTTT

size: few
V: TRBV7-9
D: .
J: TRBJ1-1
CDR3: CASSSSVYSTEAFF
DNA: TGTGCCAGCAGCTCCTCAGTCTACAGCACTGAAGCTTTCTTT

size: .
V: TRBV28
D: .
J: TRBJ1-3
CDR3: CASSSIFPGPAGNTIYF
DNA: TGTGCCAGCAGTTCAATCTTCCCAGGGCCGGCTGGAAACACCATATATTTT